This T cell receptor beta chain originates from a study of blood T cell repertoires in COVID-19. CDR3 length: 16 residues. Losses at the gene ends were 4 bases for V and 5 bases for J; bases not matched to a gene: 6. CDR1 and CDR2 from the germline V gene are LGHNA and YNFKEQ. In the original analysis: Quantification of nucleated cells was approximated via reference gene primer amplification. TCRdb's copy holds only in-frame clones and misses some; the assay was immunoSEQ multiplex PCR. V and J calls and clone size follow that table, whereas D and trimming were derived from the DNA. This table holds 250,000 to 300,000 clones, roughly 90% found once. All enrollees were roughly 18 to 89 years old and from fewer than 25 US areas. Participants were placed into cohorts based on the clinical history they reported.

What was sequenced was PBMCs or T cells enriched from blood (not recorded which). The rearrangement uses TRBV4-2 and TRBJ2-1, with 12 bases matching TRBD2. The receptor was derived from a woman aged 25 to 39 who had recovered from COVID-19. CDR3 amino acids: CASSPRLAGDHNEQFF. The DNA of the CDR3 is TGTGCCAGCAGCCCTAGACTAGCGGGAGACCACAATGAGCAGTTCTTC.